Listed below are T cell receptor beta chains from one sample, sequenced in a study of patients and donors after allogeneic stem cell transplantation. TCRdb ran MiXCR on the RT-PCR reads and lists one entry per CDR3 protein. This table has 150,000 to 250,000 distinct CDR3 sequences, 40% to 45% appearing once. Sequenced sample: blood, either unsorted or a sorted T cell fraction (not recorded which). Receptors were obtained from a human donor who was either an allogeneic HSCT recipient or a stem cell or donor lymphocyte infusion donor (not recorded which). It is not recorded whose cells these are; they may come from a transplant donor. Each CDR3 is given with its conserved first and last residue. D genes are given only for firm matches. Clone size is not always given. Where it is, it says once, few, many or a class for expanded clones.

d_call clone_size j_call v_call cdr3_nt cdr3_aa
TRBD1 . TRBJ1-1 TRBV20-1 TGCAGTGCTAGAGATTTACCGGGACAGCTGAACACTGAAGCTTTCTTT CSARDLPGQLNTEAFF
TRBD2 few TRBJ2-1 TRBV5-1 TGCGCCAGCAGCCCCGGACTAGCGGGAGTCTATAATGAGCAGTTCTTC CASSPGLAGVYNEQFF
. . TRBJ2-1 TRBV4-3 TGCGCCAGCAGCCAGGCCCGGAGGGGGGGGAGGGACAATGAGCAGTTCTTC CASSQARRGGRDNEQFF
TRBD2 . TRBJ2-1 TRBV29-1 TGCAGCGTTGAAGACATACCCGGACTAGCGGGAGGCAGCGAGCAGTTCTTC CSVEDIPGLAGGSEQFF
. . TRBJ2-7 TRBV15 TGTGCCACCAGCAGAGATCGATATAGCTCCTACGAGCAGTACTTC CATSRDRYSSYEQYF
. . TRBJ1-5 TRBV7-9 TGTGCCAGCAGCGCCTCGGAGGTCATTCCCCAGCATTTT CASSASEVIPQHF
TRBD1 few TRBJ1-5 TRBV20-1 TGCAGTGCTAGACCCCCGGGACAGGGGGTCCTGTGGAATCAGCCCCAGCATTTT CSARPPGQGVLWNQPQHF
. . TRBJ2-7 TRBV4-2 TGTGCCAGCAGCCAAGAGTCTAGCTTTGGGTCCTGCGAGCAGTACTTC CASSQESSFGSCEQYF
TRBD2 few TRBJ2-3 TRBV5-1 TGCGCCAGCAGCTTCGGGGGACCTAGCGGGACCGGCACAGATACGCAGTATTTT CASSFGGPSGTGTDTQYF
. . TRBJ1-1 TRBV28 TGTGCCAGCACCGGACCCACTGAAGCTTTCTTT CASTGPTEAFF
. . TRBJ2-7 TRBV4-2 TGTGCCAGCAGCCCTGGCAGAATCTCCTACGAGCAGTACTTC CASSPGRISYEQYF
. . TRBJ2-5 TRBV29-1 TGCAGCGTTGAGGGGCGCGTGCAAGAGACCCAGTACTTC CSVEGRVQETQYF
TRBD1 . TRBJ1-2 TRBV6-2/TRBV6-3 TGTGCCAGCAGTTACTCTTCGGGGACAGGGTTTAATGGCTACACCTTC CASSYSSGTGFNGYTF
. few TRBJ2-2 TRBV29-1 TGCAGCGTTGCTAGGGTTAAGACCGGGGAGCTGTTTTTT CSVARVKTGELFF
. few TRBJ1-5 TRBV27 TGTGCCAGCAGTGCGACAGCGGAATATCCCCAGCATTTT CASSATAEYPQHF
. . TRBJ2-7 TRBV19 TGTGCCAGTAGTAGGAGCGGGCCCTCCTACGAGCAGTACTTC CASSRSGPSYEQYF
. . TRBJ2-3 TRBV4-2 TGTGCCAGCAGCCCGGGAGACCCAGATACGCAGTATTTT CASSPGDPDTQYF
. . TRBJ2-1 TRBV14 TGTGCCAGCAGTCGACTCAGCTCCTACAATGAGCAGTTCTTC CASSRLSSYNEQFF
TRBD2 . TRBJ2-7 TRBV7-6 TGTGCCAGCAGCCCAGGGACTAGCGGGAGCCAGATTACCTACGAGCAGTACTTC CASSPGTSGSQITYEQYF
TRBD1 . TRBJ2-3 TRBV12-5 TGTGCTAGTGGCTCAGGACAGGGGGCAGATACGCAGTATTTT CASGSGQGADTQYF
. . TRBJ2-5 TRBV11-2 TGTGCCAGCAGCTCCGGGTTCGAGACCCAGTACTTC CASSSGFETQYF
. . TRBJ2-1 TRBV12-3/TRBV12-4 TGTGCCAGCAGCAGGGACCATTACAATGAGCAGTTCTTC CASSRDHYNEQFF